These 31 T cell receptor beta chains were all obtained from the same sample, sequenced in a study of radiotherapy plus CTLA-4 blockade in lung cancer (dated by TCRdb to the late 2010s). Receptors were amplified or captured by the immunoSEQ multiplex PCR assay. TCRdb obtained this table from immuneACCESS and retained in-frame rearrangements with V and J assigned. These tables miss some clones; where compared with another copy, unresolved V genes account for less than half of the shortfall, and the remainder is unexplained. In all, the sample holds around 40,000 clones, and roughly 85% of those were seen once. The ten largest clonotypes hold about 5.6% of the sample. The sample was peripheral blood, taken from a patient treated with radiotherapy plus ipilimumab. The receptors come from a human donor with non-small cell lung cancer who had stable disease on radiotherapy plus ipilimumab.

The genes are TRBV7-9 and TRBJ2-3; the D gene is possibly TRBD2 (5 bases). The germline gives CDR1 SEHNR, CDR2 FQNEAQ (reference sequence). CDR3 length: 15 amino acids. With 3 bases removed from V and 4 bases from J, the gap between germline ends came to 14 bases. In nucleotides, the CDR3 is TGTGCCAGCAGCTTCTTACGGGGTCCCCCAGATACGCAGTATTTT. Translating it yields CASSFLRGPPDTQYF.

The chain has TRBV1 and TRBJ2-7; whether TRBD2, the table's D call, matches the DNA was not checked. TRBV1 is a recognized pseudogene. This CDR3 contains 16 residues. The CDR3 DNA follows: TGCACCAGCAGCCAAGACGAGCGGGAGGGCCAATACGAGCAGTACTTC. Its translation is CTSSQDEREGQYEQYF.

J is TRBJ2-7 and V is TRBV5-1; TRBD1 matches 8 bases. The CDR3 is made up of 15 amino acids. Trimming took 4 bases from V and 7 from J; bases not matched to a gene: 13. Germline-derived CDR1 and CDR2 are SGHRS and YFSETQ. The CDR3 DNA reads as TGCGCCAGCAGCGCCGGACAGGGAGAGGTGAGAGAGCAGTACTTC. Its translation is CASSAGQGEVREQYF.

The chain links TRBV28 to TRBJ2-7; D is unresolved. Per the germline V gene, CDR1 is MDHEN and CDR2 is SYDVKM. V was cut by 6 bases and J by 4 bases, with 19 bases left in between. CDR3 length: 15 amino acids. As DNA, the CDR3 is TGTGCCAGCAGCCCCTCAGCAGCCCGGGTGTACGAGCAGTACTTC. Translated, it gives CASSPSAARVYEQYF.

The chain recombines TRBV7-7 with TRBJ2-5; 11 bases agree with TRBD1. The CDR3 is 17 residues long. CDR1 SSHAT and CDR2 FNYEAQ come from the germline V gene (reference sequence). V lost 5 bases and J lost 5; bases outside the gene matches: 13. The DNA of the CDR3 is TGTGCCAGCAGCGGGCGGACAGGGGGCGCGGAGAGTGAGACCCAGTACTTC. Translating it yields CASSGRTGGAESETQYF.

V is TRBV4-1 and J is TRBJ2-3; TRBD2 might be the D (6 bases). Germline V gives CDR1 MGHRA, CDR2 YSYEKL. CDR3 size: 13 residues. Trimming stripped 0 bases from V and 9 bases from J, with 10 bases between. The CDR3 DNA reads as TGCGCCAGCAGCCAAGAATGGAGGGGAACGCAGTATTTT. It is translated as CASSQEWRGTQYF.

The rearrangement uses TRBV5-4 and TRBJ2-7; perhaps TRBD1 as D (6 bases). Per germline, CDR1 SGHNT and CDR2 YYREEE (reference sequence). This CDR3 region has 15 residues. V was cut by 0 bases and J by 2 bases, with 12 bases left in between. The CDR3 coding sequence is TGTGCCAGCAGCTTGGTAGGGGGACGAGCCTACGAGCAGTACTTC. Encoded protein: CASSLVGGRAYEQYF. Supplemented by reference TRBV5-4 and TRBJ2-7, the full variable domain reads ETGVTQSPTHLIKTRGQQVTLRCSSQSGHNTVSWYQQALGQGPQFIFQYYREEENGRGNFPPRFSGLQFPNYSSELNVNALELDDSALYLCASSLVGGRAYEQYFGPGTRLTVT.

The rearrangement joins TRBV30 to TRBJ1-3; possible D gene TRBD1, 5 bases. V was pared by 1 base and J by 0 bases, with 10 bases between. This CDR3 has 15 amino acids. Germline CDR1 reads GTSNPN; CDR2 reads SVGIG (reference sequence). CDR3 sequence: CAWSGGRYSGNTIYF. For the CDR3, the DNA is TGTGCCTGGAGTGGGGGGAGGTACTCTGGAAACACCATATATTTT. The complete variable domain, with remaining parts taken from reference TRBV30 and TRBJ1-3, reads SQTIHQWPATLVQPVGSPLSLECTVEGTSNPNLYWYRQAAGRGLQLLFYSVGIGQISSEVPQNLSASRPQDRQFILSSKKLLLSDSGFYLCAWSGGRYSGNTIYFGEGSWLTVV.

This chain connects TRBV28 to TRBJ1-2; D is undetermined. CDR3 length: 15 amino acids. Trimming cost V 7 bases and J 2 bases, with 17 bases left between them. The V gene's germline CDR1 is MDHEN and CDR2 SYDVKM. The CDR3 here is CASTADTVANYGYTF. The CDR3 DNA sequence: TGTGCCAGCACCGCCGATACCGTAGCGAACTATGGCTACACCTTC.

There are a few counts of this clone. The chain couples TRBV15 to TRBJ2-5; 7 bases align to TRBD2. The J call is uncertain, as TRBJ2-7 better fits the DNA end. There are 14 residues in the CDR3. Germline V lookup: CDR1 LNHNV, CDR2 YYDKDF (reference sequence). The CDR3 DNA is TGTGCCACTCAAGTGGGGGGGAGAATTTACGAGCAGTACTTC. Translation gives CATQVGGRIYEQYF.

The rearrangement uses TRBV11-1 and TRBJ2-5; perhaps TRBD2 as D (5 bases). Looked up from germline, CDR1 is SGHAT and CDR2 is FQDESV (reference sequence). CDR3 length equals 14 residues. The V end was cut by 1 base, the J end by 4 bases, with 10 bases between. CDR3 sequence (DNA): TGTGCCAGCAGCTTAGTGCTAGCTCCAGAGACCCAGTACTTC. Translating gives CASSLVLAPETQYF.

The rearrangement uses TRBV30 and TRBJ2-5, with D perhaps matching TRBD1 (5 bases). Trimming took off 1 base at V and 3 bases at J, with 9 bases between the two ends. This CDR3 has 13 amino acids. Per the germline V gene, CDR1 is GTSNPN and CDR2 is SVGIG (reference sequence). The CDR3 coding sequence is TGTGCCTGGAGTGATGGGGCAAAAGAGACCCAGTACTTC. This sequence encodes CAWSDGAKETQYF.

This clone was counted a single time. V gene TRBV11-2 combines with J gene TRBJ2-7, with D tentatively TRBD1 (6 bases). Germline V lookup: CDR1 SGHAT, CDR2 FQNNGV. V lost 1 base and J lost 2, with 12 bases in between. The CDR3 has 15 residues. DNA for the CDR3: TGTGCCAGCAGCTTAGCTGTCGGGGACACCTACGAGCAGTACTTC. The encoded protein is CASSLAVGDTYEQYF.

This sequence joins TRBV4-3 and TRBJ2-2, with TRBD1 identical over 9 bases. CDR1 is LGHNA, CDR2 YSLEER, per germline. The V and J ends lost 0 bases and 5 bases, in that order; junction bases with no gene match: 4. CDR3 length: 16 residues. The chain's CDR3 is CASSQEPGQGTGELFF. The CDR3 coding sequence is TGCGCCAGCAGCCAAGAGCCGGGACAGGGAACCGGGGAGCTGTTTTTT.

The chain's CDR3 is CACTAGTGNTDTQYF. The CDR3 nucleotides read TGTGCCTGTACCGCCGGGACAGGGAACACAGATACGCAGTATTTT. V gene TRBV30 combines with J gene TRBJ2-3, with TRBD1 matching over 9 bases. From germline, CDR1 is GTSNPN and CDR2 SVGIG (reference sequence). The V and J ends lost 6 bases and 2 bases, in that order; junction bases with no gene match: 9. The CDR3 is 15 amino acids.

V gene TRBV28 combines with J gene TRBJ1-1; D gene uncertain. The CDR3 loop spans 16 amino acids. Germline V gene sequence: CDR1 MDHEN, CDR2 SYDVKM. The ends were cut back, 5 bases at V and 0 bases at J, with 16 bases in the middle. In nucleotides, the CDR3 is TGTGCCAGCAGTCGAAAGTACATTCTCATGAACACTGAAGCTTTCTTT. As protein: CASSRKYILMNTEAFF.

The V gene is TRBV9, the J gene TRBJ2-5; maybe TRBD2 (6 bases). V gave up 3 bases and J gave up 1 base, with 13 bases separating them. Germline V gives CDR1 SGDLS, CDR2 YYNGEE. The CDR3 spans 15 residues. CDR3 protein: CASSASSGVQETQYF. For the CDR3, the DNA is TGTGCCAGCAGCGCCTCGTCGGGGGTCCAAGAGACCCAGTACTTC.

The chain is built from TRBV11-2 and TRBJ2-7; perhaps TRBD1 as D (6 bases). Germline assignment: CDR1 SGHAT and CDR2 FQNNGV. V was cut by 5 bases and J by 2 bases, with 10 bases left in between. The CDR3 covers 13 residues. For the CDR3, the DNA is TGTGCCAGCAGCCCCGGACAGCCCTACGAGCAGTACTTC. It yields the protein CASSPGQPYEQYF.

This CDR3 reads CASRPGQAVYEQYF. The CDR3 nucleotides read TGTGCCAGCAGGCCCGGACAGGCGGTTTACGAGCAGTACTTC. This chain joins TRBV28 and TRBJ2-7; 7 bases fit TRBD1. CDR3 length equals 14 residues. Germline V lookup: CDR1 MDHEN, CDR2 SYDVKM. Trimming took 6 bases from V and 4 from J; bases not matched to a gene: 9.

The chain combines TRBV28 with TRBJ2-5; 9 nucleotides align to TRBD1. Germline lookup yields CDR1 MDHEN and CDR2 SYDVKM. V lost 5 bases, J lost 12 bases, and 4 bases stayed unmatched. The CDR3 runs to 11 residues. DNA of the CDR3: TGTGCCAGCAGTAGAACAGGGGGCAAGTACTTC. Its translation is CASSRTGGKYF.

The chain couples TRBV13 to TRBJ2-3, with 7 bases aligning to TRBD2. Germline CDR1 is PRHDT and CDR2 is FYEKMQ (reference sequence). With 5 bases clipped from V and 4 bases from J, the junction kept 9 bases outside the gene matches. The CDR3 totals 15 residues. The CDR3 sequence: CASSPPGGRADTQYF. CDR3 bases: TGTGCCAGCAGCCCCCCAGGTGGGAGGGCAGATACGCAGTATTTT.

The V call is TRBV28, the J call TRBJ2-7; TRBD1 matches at 9 bases. CDR1 and CDR2 from the germline V gene are MDHEN and SYDVKM. This CDR3 is built from 11 residues. V shed 5 bases, J shed 11 bases, and the junction held 4 bases outside the gene matches. The CDR3 DNA follows: TGTGCCAGCAGTAGAACAGGGGGCAAGTACTTC. Its protein is CASSRTGGKYF. Supplemented by reference TRBV28 and TRBJ2-7, the full variable domain reads DVKVTQSSRYLVKRTGEKVFLECVQDMDHENMFWYRQDPGLGLRLIYFSYDVKMKEKGDIPEGYSVSREKKERFSLILESASTNQTSMYLCASSRTGGKYFGPGTRLTVT.

The chain is built from TRBV29-1 and TRBJ2-1; 13 bases are a match to TRBD2. V was pared by 3 bases and J by 8 bases, with 7 bases of the junction left unmatched. This CDR3 is 15 amino acids long. Germline-derived CDR1 and CDR2 are SQVTM and ANQGSEA. The CDR3 nucleotides read TGCAGCGTTGATCCTACTAGCGGGAGGGCCCATGAGCAGTTCTTC. It yields the protein CSVDPTSGRAHEQFF.

The chain uses TRBV11-2 and TRBJ2-7; possible D gene TRBD1, 5 bases. This CDR3 has 13 residues. Per germline, CDR1 SGHAT and CDR2 FQNNGV. V was shortened by 0 bases and J by 6 bases, with 9 bases between the two germline ends. Written as DNA, the CDR3 is TGTGCCAGCAGCTTAGAGTCAGGGATCGAGCAGTACTTC. Its protein product is CASSLESGIEQYF.

This clone came up once. This rearrangement joins TRBV25-1 to TRBJ2-5, with a possible D match to TRBD1 (6 bases). Germline lookup yields CDR1 MGHDK and CDR2 SYGVNS. The CDR3 covers 16 residues. Between the trimmed V and J ends, which lost 2 bases and 4 bases, there was a span of 17 bases. CDR3 bases: TGTGCCAGCAGTGAAGCAGGGGCGGCTACCCCAGAGACCCAGTACTTC. This gives the protein CASSEAGAATPETQYF.

This clone is a singleton in its sample. J is TRBJ2-1 and V is TRBV7-3; TRBD2 matches at 7 bases. V lost 0 bases to trimming and J lost 7 bases; unmatched junction nucleotides: 9. CDR1 SGHTA and CDR2 FQGTGA come from the germline V gene. This CDR3 has 16 amino acids. Written as DNA, the CDR3 is TGTGCCAGCAGCTTAACGCGGAGCGGGAAGTGGAATGAGCAGTTCTTC. It specifies CASSLTRSGKWNEQFF.

The J gene is TRBJ2-3, the V gene TRBV19; no reliable D call. Germline V gene data show CDR1 as LNHDA and CDR2 as SQIVND (reference sequence). The germline V and J ends were trimmed by 3 bases and 0 bases, with 7 bases remaining between them. CDR3 size: 14 residues. For the CDR3, the DNA is TGTGCCAGTAGTATTGGCTGGAGCACAGATACGCAGTATTTT. Residues: CASSIGWSTDTQYF.

The rearrangement links TRBV28 to TRBJ2-2; 11 bases are shared with TRBD2. V trimming: 6 bases; J trimming: 0 bases; junction bases outside the gene matches: 6. The CDR3 is 17 amino acids. Germline V gene sequence: CDR1 MDHEN, CDR2 SYDVKM. The CDR3 spells CASRSPGLAANTGELFF. CDR3 sequence (DNA): TGTGCCAGCAGGTCACCGGGACTAGCGGCGAACACCGGGGAGCTGTTTTTT.

V is TRBV18 and J is TRBJ2-5, with D possibly matching TRBD1 (6 bases). The ends were cut back, 4 bases at V and 2 bases at J, with 14 bases in the middle. The CDR3 is made up of 15 amino acids. The germline V gene has CDR1 KGHSH and CDR2 LQKENI. CDR3 protein: CASSLSSRGQETQYF. The CDR3 DNA follows: TGTGCCAGCTCACTTTCCTCCAGGGGACAAGAGACCCAGTACTTC.

This clone was picked up one time. J is TRBJ1-2 and V is TRBV4-1; no clear D. There are 14 residues in the CDR3. V was clipped by 1 base and J by 8 bases, with 14 bases between them. Germline V gene lookup returns CDR1 MGHRA and CDR2 YSYEKL. Here the CDR3 DNA reads TGCGCCAGCAGCCAAGGGCCTGCCGGGGTGGGCTACACCTTC. Protein product: CASSQGPAGVGYTF.

The gene calls are TRBV6-5 and TRBJ1-1; D is unresolved. V was clipped by 5 bases and J by 7 bases, with 8 bases between them. This CDR3 is built from 11 residues. CDR1 is MNHEY, CDR2 SVGAGI, per germline. CDR3 loop: CASSGRGEAFF. The DNA for the CDR3 is TGTGCCAGCAGTGGCCGGGGTGAAGCTTTCTTT.